A selection of T cell receptor beta chains follows, all from one sample in a study of T cell responses to AZD1222 COVID-19 vaccine. TCRdb keeps only in-frame clones here, not all; method: immunoSEQ multiplex PCR. The sample has around 100,000 clones; 92% are singletons. This sample comprised peripheral blood, obtained on day 0 of AZD1222 vaccination. These TCRs come from an adult in good health. Each CDR3 is given with its conserved first and last residue. D genes are given only for firm matches. Size tells how often a clone was seen (once, few, many) or the class of an expanded clone, and some rows leave it out.

NA	TRBV6-4	TRBD1	TRBJ1-2	CASSPGTGIGYTF	TGTGCCAGCAGCCCCGGGACAGGGATCGGCTACACCTTC
NA	TRBV2	TRBD1	TRBJ1-2	CASSFRQGEYTF	TGTGCCAGCAGTTTCCGACAGGGGGAATACACCTTC
NA	TRBV4-2	TRBD1	TRBJ2-7	CASSLGQGEREQYF	TGTGCCAGCAGCCTCGGACAGGGGGAACGGGAGCAGTACTTC
NA	TRBV18	NA	TRBJ2-7	CASSTGSSYEQYF	TGTGCCAGCTCGACGGGAAGCTCCTACGAGCAGTACTTC
NA	TRBV6-5	NA	TRBJ1-5	CASSRGTRGNQPQHF	TGTGCCAGCAGTAGAGGGACCCGCGGCAATCAGCCCCAGCATTTT
few	TRBV15	NA	TRBJ2-5	CATSRGGSEGVPETQYF	TGTGCCACCAGCAGAGGGGGATCTGAGGGCGTCCCGGAGACCCAGTACTTC
NA	TRBV18	TRBD1	TRBJ1-5	CASSPGQNNQPQHF	TGTGCCAGCTCACCGGGACAGAACAATCAGCCCCAGCATTTT
NA	TRBV2	TRBD1	TRBJ1-4	CASKAAGTGNEKLFF	TGTGCCAGCAAGGCCGCCGGGACAGGGAATGAAAAACTGTTTTTT
NA	TRBV7-2	NA	TRBJ2-3	CASSLGGHVSTDTQYF	TGTGCCAGCAGCTTAGGAGGCCACGTTAGCACAGATACGCAGTATTTT
NA	TRBV19	TRBD1	TRBJ1-2	CASSIGTGGYTF	TGTGCCAGTAGTATCGGGACAGGGGGCTACACCTTC